This is a list of T cell receptor beta chains from one sample in a study of blood T cell repertoires in COVID-19. Repertoires were generated with immunoSEQ multiplex PCR, while TCRdb's copy carries only in-frame clones and drops some. The sample contains 78,000 or so clones, about four fifths of which appear only once. The sequenced sample consisted of peripheral blood. These receptors were obtained from a human donor in a cohort sampled during active COVID-19. The CDR3 runs from the conserved cysteine through the conserved F or W. The D gene is left open where the match is weak. Part of the rows lack a size; the others show once, few, many or a class for expanded clones.

clone_size | j_call | d_call | v_call | cdr3_aa | cdr3_nt
- | TRBJ2-7 | - | TRBV18 | CASSPGLLSYEQYF | TGTGCCAGCTCACCAGGACTTCTCTCCTACGAGCAGTACTTC
- | TRBJ2-3 | TRBD2 | TRBV11-2 | CASSSFSGRSDTQYF | TGTGCCAGCAGCTCCTTTAGCGGGAGAAGTGATACGCAGTATTTT
- | TRBJ2-2 | TRBD1 | TRBV27 | CASHPLGQGESGELFF | TGTGCCAGCCACCCCCTTGGACAGGGAGAGTCCGGGGAGCTGTTTTTT
- | TRBJ1-1 | - | TRBV11-2 | CASSLSGLGEAFF | TGTGCCAGCAGCTTATCAGGGCTCGGTGAAGCTTTCTTT
- | TRBJ1-4 | - | TRBV6-5 | CASSSRGATNEKLFF | TGTGCCAGCAGTTCGCGGGGAGCAACTAATGAAAAACTGTTTTTT
once | TRBJ2-7 | TRBD1 | TRBV10-3 | CAIRGTGVPPSYEQYF | TGTGCCATCAGGGGGACAGGGGTCCCTCCTTCCTACGAGCAGTACTTC
- | TRBJ1-5 | TRBD1 | TRBV5-1 | CASSLHRGQPQHF | TGCGCCAGCAGCTTGCACAGGGGTCAGCCCCAGCATTTT
- | TRBJ1-2 | TRBD1 | TRBV19 | CASSNRQGAGSYGYTF | TGTGCCAGTAGCAATCGACAGGGGGCTGGGAGCTATGGCTACACCTTC
- | TRBJ2-7 | - | TRBV14 | CASSQGIGPYEQYF | TGTGCCAGCAGCCAAGGGATTGGGCCCTACGAGCAGTACTTC
- | TRBJ1-1 | - | TRBV5-4 | CASSLGEGFEAFF | TGTGCCAGCAGCTTGGGGGAGGGCTTTGAAGCTTTCTTT
- | TRBJ1-1 | - | TRBV5-6 | CASSRKGTDYTEAFF | TGTGCCAGCAGCCGGAAAGGGACTGACTACACTGAAGCTTTCTTT
few | TRBJ2-3 | - | TRBV6-6 | CASSYTSSTDTQYF | TGTGCCAGCAGCTACACCAGTAGCACAGATACGCAGTATTTT
- | TRBJ2-2 | - | TRBV7-3 | CASSLYEAGQLFF | TGTGCCAGCAGCTTATATGAGGCAGGGCAGCTGTTTTTT
- | TRBJ1-2 | TRBD1 | TRBV11-2 | CASSVTFTGANYGYTF | TGTGCCAGCAGCGTCACATTTACAGGGGCTAACTATGGCTACACCTTC
- | TRBJ2-5 | - | TRBV18 | CASSGWGKETQYF | TGTGCCAGCTCAGGGTGGGGCAAAGAGACCCAGTACTTC
- | TRBJ1-2 | - | TRBV4-2 | CASSQENARINGYTF | TGTGCCAGCAGCCAAGAAAATGCGAGGATTAATGGCTACACCTTC
few | TRBJ2-2 | - | TRBV4-1 | CASSQPRGELFF | TGCGCCAGCAGCCAGCCGAGGGGGGAGCTGTTTTTT
- | TRBJ2-5 | - | TRBV23-1 | CARSLPPSLQTGIETQYF | TGCGCCCGCAGCCTACCCCCCAGTCTCCAAACAGGGATCGAGACCCAGTACTTC
few | TRBJ2-7 | TRBD1 | TRBV5-4 | CASSLGQGAYEQYF | TGTGCCAGCAGCTTGGGACAGGGGGCCTACGAGCAGTACTTC
- | TRBJ2-7 | TRBD1 | TRBV18 | CASSPNDRVGYEQYF | TGTGCCAGCTCACCCAACGACAGGGTGGGGTACGAGCAGTACTTC
- | TRBJ2-3 | TRBD1 | TRBV5-3 | CARSWDREVDTQYF | TGTGCCAGAAGTTGGGACAGGGAGGTAGATACGCAGTATTTT
- | TRBJ1-6 | - | TRBV5-1 | CASRPRDDNSPLHF | TGCGCCAGCAGACCCCGGGATGATAATTCACCCCTCCACTTT
- | TRBJ2-7 | - | TRBV9 | CASSVGWAGVYEQYF | TGTGCCAGCAGCGTAGGGTGGGCAGGGGTCTACGAGCAGTACTTC
- | TRBJ2-2 | - | TRBV6-5 | CASGGLTGELFF | TGTGCCAGCGGGGGCCTCACCGGGGAGCTGTTTTTT
- | TRBJ2-3 | TRBD1 | TRBV18 | CASSPPLGQGTQYF | TGTGCCAGCTCACCTCCCCTGGGACAGGGTACGCAGTATTTT
- | TRBJ1-6 | TRBD1 | TRBV28 | CASSFPQGGTGTSPLHF | TGTGCCAGCAGTTTTCCGCAGGGCGGGACAGGGACTTCACCCCTCCACTTT
- | TRBJ1-5 | TRBD1 | TRBV4-1 | CASSHPRDSTSHSNQPQHF | TGCGCCAGCAGCCACCCCCGGGACAGCACTTCCCATAGCAATCAGCCCCAGCATTTT
- | TRBJ2-1 | TRBD2 | TRBV13 | CASRGLAGRSEQFF | TGTGCCAGCAGGGGACTAGCGGGAAGGAGTGAGCAGTTCTTC
- | TRBJ1-2 | - | TRBV7-8 | CASSLARQRWGLYGYTF | TGTGCCAGCAGCTTGGCGCGTCAGCGATGGGGCCTCTATGGCTACACCTTC
- | TRBJ2-5 | - | TRBV5-4 | CASGTTSAVHETQYF | TGTGCCAGCGGAACGACTTCAGCCGTACATGAGACCCAGTACTTC
- | TRBJ2-5 | TRBD2 | TRBV24-1 | CATSVSGRTLAGGGEETQYF | TGTGCCACCAGTGTTTCGGGCCGAACACTAGCGGGAGGAGGTGAGGAGACCCAGTACTTC
- | TRBJ2-7 | - | TRBV3-1/TRBV3-2 | CASSRSYEQYF | TGTGCCAGCAGCCGGAGCTACGAGCAGTACTTC
- | TRBJ2-7 | - | TRBV5-1 | CASSLAGSEYEQYF | TGCGCCAGCAGCTTGGCCGGTAGCGAATACGAGCAGTACTTC
few | TRBJ1-6 | - | TRBV7-3 | CASSLSIRAPLHF | TGTGCCAGCAGCTTATCGATCAGGGCACCCCTCCACTTT
- | TRBJ2-7 | TRBD1 | TRBV13 | CASNWDRKGEQYF | TGTGCCAGCAACTGGGACAGAAAGGGCGAGCAGTACTTC
- | TRBJ2-1 | - | TRBV5-1 | CASSPNPAVKEQFF | TGCGCCAGCAGCCCTAACCCAGCGGTAAAAGAGCAGTTCTTC
- | TRBJ2-1 | - | TRBV24-1 | CATSDLSQGREGEQFF | TGTGCCACCAGTGATTTGTCTCAGGGGCGCGAGGGTGAGCAGTTCTTC
- | TRBJ1-5 | TRBD1 | TRBV30 | CAWSGQGVSNQPQHF | TGTGCCTGGAGTGGTCAGGGGGTTAGCAATCAGCCCCAGCATTTT
- | TRBJ1-2 | - | TRBV5-1 | CASGGLNYGYTF | TGCGCCAGCGGGGGCCTGAACTATGGCTACACCTTC
- | TRBJ2-2 | TRBD2 | TRBV4-2 | CASSSGTTNTGELFF | TGTGCCAGCAGCTCCGGGACTACGAACACCGGGGAGCTGTTTTTT
- | TRBJ2-5 | TRBD1 | TRBV7-9 | CASSPLGQGQETQYF | TGTGCCAGCAGCCCGCTGGGACAGGGTCAAGAGACCCAGTACTTC
- | TRBJ2-7 | - | TRBV12-3/TRBV12-4 | CASSKGTPYEQYF | TGTGCCAGCAGTAAGGGGACACCCTACGAGCAGTACTTC
- | TRBJ2-1 | TRBD2 | TRBV3-1/TRBV3-2 | CASSQQRGTSYNEQFF | TGTGCCAGCAGCCAACAGCGGGGGACCTCCTACAATGAGCAGTTCTTC
- | TRBJ1-1 | TRBD1 | TRBV18 | CASSPGTRQGMNTEAFF | TGTGCCAGCTCTCCCGGAACAAGACAGGGGATGAACACTGAAGCTTTCTTT
- | TRBJ2-7 | - | TRBV7-9 | CASSHDRAYEQYF | TGTGCCAGCAGCCATGACAGAGCCTACGAGCAGTACTTC
- | TRBJ2-1 | TRBD2 | TRBV2 | CASSGLADSYNEQFF | TGTGCCAGCAGTGGACTAGCGGACTCCTACAATGAGCAGTTCTTC
- | TRBJ1-4 | - | TRBV15 | CATRFASNEKLFF | TGTGCCACCAGGTTCGCGTCTAATGAAAAACTGTTTTTT
- | TRBJ2-1 | - | TRBV2 | CASSLWRDGRDEQFF | TGTGCCAGCTCCCTATGGCGGGATGGCAGGGATGAGCAGTTCTTC